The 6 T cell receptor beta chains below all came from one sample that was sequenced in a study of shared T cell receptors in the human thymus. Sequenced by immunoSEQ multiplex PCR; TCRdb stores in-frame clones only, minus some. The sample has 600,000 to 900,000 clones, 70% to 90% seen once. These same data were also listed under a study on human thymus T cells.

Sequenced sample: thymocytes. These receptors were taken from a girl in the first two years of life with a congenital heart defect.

Here the CDR3 DNA reads TGCACCTATGCCATGAACACTGAAGCTTTCTTT. This translates into CTYAMNTEAFF. The genes are TRBV29-1 and TRBJ1-1; D gene ambiguous. This CDR3 is 11 amino acids long. The germline CDR1 and CDR2 sequences are SQVTM and ANQGSEA.

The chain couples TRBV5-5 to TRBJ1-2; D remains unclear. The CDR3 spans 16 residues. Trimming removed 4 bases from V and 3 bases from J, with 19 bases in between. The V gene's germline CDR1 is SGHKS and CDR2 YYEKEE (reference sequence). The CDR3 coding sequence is TGTGCCAGCAGCCTGCTTGGGCTTCGGAAGGACTATGGCTACACCTTC. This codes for CASSLLGLRKDYGYTF.

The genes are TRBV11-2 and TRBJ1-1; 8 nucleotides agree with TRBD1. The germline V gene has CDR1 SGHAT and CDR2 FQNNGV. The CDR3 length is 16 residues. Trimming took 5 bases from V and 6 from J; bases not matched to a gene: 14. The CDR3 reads CASSELPRWTGSEAFF. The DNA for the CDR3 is TGTGCCAGCAGCGAATTACCCCGTTGGACAGGGTCTGAAGCTTTCTTT.

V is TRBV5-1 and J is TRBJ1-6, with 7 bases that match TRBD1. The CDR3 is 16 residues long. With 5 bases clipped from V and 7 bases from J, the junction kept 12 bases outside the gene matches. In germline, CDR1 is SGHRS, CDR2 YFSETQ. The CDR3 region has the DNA TGCGCCAGCAGGCTCGATGGGACAGTCCGAAATTCACCCCTCCACTTT. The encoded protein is CASRLDGTVRNSPLHF. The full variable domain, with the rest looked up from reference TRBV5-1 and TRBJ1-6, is KAGVTQTPRYLIKTRGQQVTLSCSPISGHRSVSWYQQTPGQGLQFLFEYFSETQRNKGNFPGRFSGRQFSNSRSEMNVSTLELGDSALYLCASRLDGTVRNSPLHFGNGTRLTVT.

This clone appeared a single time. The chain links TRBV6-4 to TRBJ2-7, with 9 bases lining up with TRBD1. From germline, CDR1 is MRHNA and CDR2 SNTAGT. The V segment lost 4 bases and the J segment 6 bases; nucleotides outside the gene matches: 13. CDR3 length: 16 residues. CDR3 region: CASSVNPGTGLGEQYF. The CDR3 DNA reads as TGTGCCAGCAGTGTAAATCCGGGGACAGGGTTAGGCGAGCAGTACTTC.

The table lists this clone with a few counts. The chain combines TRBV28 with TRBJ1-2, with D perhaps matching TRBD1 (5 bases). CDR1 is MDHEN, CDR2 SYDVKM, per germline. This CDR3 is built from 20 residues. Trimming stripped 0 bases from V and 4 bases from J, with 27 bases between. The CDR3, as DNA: TGTGCCAGCAGTTTATGCACAGCGAACTTTGACTGGGGACTTACCTATGGCTACACCTTC. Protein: CASSLCTANFDWGLTYGYTF.